This T cell receptor (beta chain) was obtained from a study of T-cell reconstitution after alpha-beta-depleted transplantation in children. The TCRbeta library incorporated unique molecular identifiers. One entry per CDR3 protein, called by TCRdb with MiXCR from the PCR reads. The sample has 200,000 to 250,000 distinct CDR3 sequences; 24% are singletons. This clonotype was seen a handful of times. Its antigen remains unknown. Findings and caveats of the study: The authors attributed T-cell counts and diversity one year after transplant mostly to newly produced T cells. The origin of alpha-beta T cells about two months after transplant was reportedly several hundred expanded graft clones.

This receptor was identified in a female patient younger than 10 who had a stem cell transplant for congenital amegakaryocytic thrombocytopenia, so the T cells may come from the graft donor. The starting material was PBMCs, mostly from graft donor cells, obtained 360 days after TCRalphabeta/CD19-depleted stem cell transplant.

This CDR3 is CATSRATYSNQPQHF. The CDR3 DNA follows: TGTGCCACCAGCAGAGCTACGTATAGCAATCAGCCCCAGCATTTT. The gene calls are TRBV15 and TRBJ1-5, with D unresolved. V gave up 1 base and J gave up 0 bases, with 7 bases separating them. The CDR3 extends over 15 amino acids. Germline V lookup: CDR1 LNHNV, CDR2 YYDKDF (reference sequence).